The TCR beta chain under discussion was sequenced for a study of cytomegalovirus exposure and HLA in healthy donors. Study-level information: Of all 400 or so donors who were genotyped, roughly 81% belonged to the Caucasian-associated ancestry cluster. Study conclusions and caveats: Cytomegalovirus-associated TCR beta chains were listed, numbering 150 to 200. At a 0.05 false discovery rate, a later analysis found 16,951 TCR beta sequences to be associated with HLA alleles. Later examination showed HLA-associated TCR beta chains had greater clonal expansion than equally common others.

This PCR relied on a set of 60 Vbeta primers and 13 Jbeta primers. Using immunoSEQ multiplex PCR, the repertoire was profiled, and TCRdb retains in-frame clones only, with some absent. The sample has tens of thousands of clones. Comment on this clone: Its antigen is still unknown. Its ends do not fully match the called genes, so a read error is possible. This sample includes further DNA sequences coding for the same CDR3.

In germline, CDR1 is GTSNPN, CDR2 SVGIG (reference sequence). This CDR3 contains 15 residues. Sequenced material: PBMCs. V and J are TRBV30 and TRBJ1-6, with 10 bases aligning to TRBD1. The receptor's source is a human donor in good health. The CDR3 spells CAGSAGTGENSPLHF. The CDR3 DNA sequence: TGTGCCGGGAGTGCCGGGACAGGGGAGAATTCACCCCTACACTTT.